This T cell receptor beta chain was recovered during a study of shared clonotypes between healthy human individuals (TCRdb year 2020). A note on the overall study: Two women and three men aged 18 to 49 years were included in the cohort. For each donor, CD4 naive and CD4 memory were each run on three plates, CD8 naive on two plates, and CD8 memory on one plate. Between about 0.8 and 9.5 billion PBMCs per donor were obtained by leukapheresis. To estimate repertoire size and how much clonotypes are shared between individuals, the study performed deep sequencing of blood TCR repertoires from about five healthy adults. To increase sequencing depth and limit assay-specific biases, different laboratories used diverse techniques to prepare libraries and sequence TCR repertoires. Results and caveats for the whole study, not just this receptor: Rarefaction of sorted-subset datasets indicated incomplete sequencing despite the large sequencing depth. Clonotypes shared by all four sorted-subset donors showed higher generation probabilities than non-shared clonotypes. Only blood was sampled, and tissue TCR repertoires likely differ from those in blood. The genetic and exposure-history diversity represented was limited by the small number of donors. Based on pairwise subsampling, the degree of clonotype sharing among donors was expected to be affected by sequencing depth. Sharing across several donors was observed for about 4.8% of naive CD4, over 3% of naive CD8, over 2% of memory CD4, and approximately 0.41% of memory CD8 clonotypes. Estimated clonotype richness was generally larger for naive than for memory subsets.

Healthy HIV-negative adults with no recently reported acute infections or vaccinations were included as donors. Only Caucasian adults living in Nashville, Tennessee, USA were represented among the donors. CD4+ T cells were enriched by magnetic negative selection, after which naive cells were positively selected on CD45RA and the negative fraction was taken as the memory subset. Blood was collected by leukapheresis, and PBMCs were isolated by Ficoll-Histopaque density gradient centrifugation and then cryopreserved in liquid nitrogen vapor phase. Purity and quantity of every magnetically sorted T cell population were checked by analytical flow cytometry. Genomic DNA was isolated from every sorted fraction and measured by UV absorbance on a Nanodrop 2000c. CDR3 length: 13 amino acids, cysteine to phenylalanine. Kept here is only the CDR3 DNA, which spans 39 bases and is read in frame from base 1. Between the V and J ends, shortened by 4 bases and 0 bases respectively, the junction contains 9 bases. Via the germline V gene, CDR1 is SQVTM and CDR2 ANQGSEA.

About this clone itself: What this receptor recognizes is not known. It has no much larger one-base neighbor in the sample; base qualities were not kept.

TCR CDR3 regions were amplified from genomic DNA by multiplex PCR using the deep immunoSEQ assay. Genomic DNA extracted from each cell subset was distributed evenly over all wells of several immunoSEQ 96-well plates, and each plate served as one replicate. For sorted subsets, about 220 ng of genomic DNA, equivalent to 25,000 to 35,000 T cell genomes, went into each replicate PCR. Purified libraries were measured with a Qubit 3.0 fluorometer, size-checked on a Bioanalyzer 2100, and measured again with the KAPA Library Quantification kit. A separate single-read 150-cycle Illumina NextSeq 550 flow cell was used to sequence each immunoSEQ 96-well plate. For the original study's pipeline: Because the immunoSEQ output included only junctional sequences and no quality scores, the filtering could not be the same as the filtering used for full-length reads. To assign V/J genes and CDR3, sequences were annotated against IMGT germline references using PyIR, a Python wrapper for IgBLAST v1.9. Reads with weak V/J assignments (E-value above 1e-6), missing CDR3, stop codons, out-of-frame junctions, or ambiguous translated residues were removed. V3J clonotypes were defined by identical inferred V gene, J gene, and CDR3 amino acid sequence. Percentage overlap between repertoires was calculated by dividing the number of shared unique clonotypes by the size of the smaller repertoire. Repertoire richness was assessed with RTK rarefaction, the Chao1 estimator, and Recon v2.1 estimates of unobserved clonotypes. For all TCRbeta clonotypes obtained by the gDNA method from four donors, generation probabilities were computed with OLGA. In its TCRdb copy, this immuneACCESS table keeps in-frame sequences only and misses some clones. Where compared with another copy, unresolved V genes explain less than half of these, and the others have no known cause. That table furnishes V, J and clone size, whereas the DNA furnished D and trimming. This sample lists over 1.4 million clones; roughly 96% were detected once. Roughly 1.2% of the sample is in the top ten clones.

The clonotype was recovered from a man aged 25-45 years in good health. The rearranged segments are TRBV29-1 and TRBJ1-1, with an unclear D gene assignment. Sequencing was carried out using naive CD4+ T cells sorted from blood. This sample's cell subset or site label indicates: CD45RA+ positively selected. CDR3 sequence: CSVAFSMNTEAFF. The DNA sequence is as follows: TGCAGCGTTGCTTTTTCAATGAACACTGAAGCTTTCTTT.